This T cell receptor (beta chain) was identified in a study of shared clonotypes between healthy human individuals. On the study more broadly: The composition of the donors was a couple of women and a few men aged 18 to 49.

This CDR3 has 15 residues. Germline assignment: CDR1 SGHAT and CDR2 FQNNGV. The J segment lost 7 bases and the V segment lost 4 bases, leaving 7 bases of the junction unmatched. The repertoire was sequenced with immunoSEQ multiplex PCR; TCRdb's copy has only in-frame clones and lacks some. The table has roughly 400,000 clones, 96% seen once. The rearrangement uses TRBV11-2 and TRBJ2-1, with 10 positions matching TRBD1. The TCR originated in a man between 25 and 39 years old in good health. The sample comprised memory CD8+ T cells sorted from blood. Documented subset: CD45RO+ cells pooled with CCR7-negative TemRA cells. The CDR3 reads CASSSGTGEANEQFF. The DNA for the CDR3 is TGTGCCAGCAGCTCCGGGACAGGGGAAGCTAATGAGCAGTTCTTC.